Listed below are T cell receptor beta chains from one sample, sequenced in a study of T-cell reconstitution after alpha-beta-depleted transplantation in children. From the PCR reads, TCRdb called clonotypes with MiXCR, one entry per CDR3 protein. The sample contains over 550,000 distinct CDR3 sequences, 8% to 11% of which appear only once. This specimen was PBMCs from the stem cell graft donor, taken from the stem cell graft. The receptors stem from a human donor who donated a stem cell graft to a child with acute myeloid leukemia. Both conserved end residues are trimmed from each CDR3. Fields, in order: V gene, J gene, CDR3 protein.

TRBV5-6,TRBJ2-1,ASSLRTGTYNEQF
TRBV5-1,TRBJ1-1,ASSSNPSGEAMKAF
TRBV24-1,TRBJ2-3,ATSDSGIQGGATYTDTQY
TRBV20-1,TRBJ2-7,SASVYTSYEQY
TRBV5-1,TRBJ2-1,ASSHAGTGASGEQF
TRBV7-9,TRBJ2-3,AIPSRDYGSRTDTQY
TRBV20-1,TRBJ2-3,SARTSGREADTQY
TRBV4-1,TRBJ2-5,ASSHRLAEETQY
TRBV6-5,TRBJ2-5,ASSGTGLGETQY
TRBV24-1,TRBJ2-1,ATSDLPNTNEQF
TRBV29-1,TRBJ2-3,STLLAIGTDTQY
TRBV7-9,TRBJ2-3,ASNPRGLAGTDTQY
TRBV20-1,TRBJ2-1,SARLFGRVHEQF
TRBV6-2/TRBV6-3,TRBJ2-6,ASSYGSSGGANVLT
TRBV20-1,TRBJ2-3,SASPSERASTDTQY
TRBV18,TRBJ2-3,ASSPPSLTDTQY
TRBV10-3,TRBJ2-1,AISRFSSGSNNEQF
TRBV4-3,TRBJ2-7,ASSQNLISYYEQY
TRBV20-1,TRBJ2-1,SARPSDAEF
TRBV20-1,TRBJ2-1,SASGTSGNEQF
TRBV14,TRBJ1-6,ASSQDIFGHSPLH
TRBV18,TRBJ2-5,ASSPQTGTSSETQY
TRBV5-1,TRBJ2-5,ASSLTAGAETQY
TRBV29-1,TRBJ2-1,SVDPAGGRYNEQF
TRBV20-1,TRBJ2-7,SLVGPYEQY
TRBV30,TRBJ2-5,AWEPGTATTTTQY
TRBV6-1,TRBJ2-7,ASQRDMAGGPHEQY
TRBV5-1,TRBJ2-1,ASSSGLDHNEQF
TRBV10-3,TRBJ1-1,AISGQTTEAF
TRBV5-1,TRBJ2-3,ASSLQDREADTQY
TRBV25-1,TRBJ2-1,ASINLAGDNEQF
TRBV15,TRBJ1-5,ATSRPMGGGSNQPQH
TRBV5-1,TRBJ2-3,ASSLVSAGWDTQY
TRBV20-1,TRBJ2-1,SARTGGDYNEQF
TRBV11-2,TRBJ2-3,ASSPPGGRSTDTQY
TRBV27,TRBJ2-7,ASGRQGLDEQY
TRBV20-1,TRBJ2-1,SVRTSGRGGEQF
TRBV6-1,TRBJ2-5,ASSPTGTSRKTQY
TRBV20-1,TRBJ2-5,SARVREGPETQY
TRBV30,TRBJ2-1,AWRGNGGEQF
TRBV11-3,TRBJ2-1,ASSSGEKSSYNEQF
TRBV7-3,TRBJ2-2,ASSFGGARTGELF
TRBV12-3/TRBV12-4,TRBJ2-3,ASRRQGLTDTQY
TRBV5-1,TRBJ2-7,ASSLTGEQY
TRBV5-1,TRBJ2-1,ASSSGGLGYNEQF
TRBV19,TRBJ1-6,ASTSYRLTLSPLH
TRBV9,TRBJ2-7,ASSVDSRTWLGQY
TRBV12-3/TRBV12-4,TRBJ2-5,ASSFGSSQETQY
TRBV20-1,TRBJ2-3,SARDSVTADTQY
TRBV7-3,TRBJ1-6,ASSSRANSPLH
TRBV29-1,TRBJ2-1,SVQGLYNEQF
TRBV6-2/TRBV6-3,TRBJ2-1,ASSYDGTSVVNEQF
TRBV4-1,TRBJ2-7,ASSQGPAGGLYEQY
TRBV7-9,TRBJ2-7,ASSYLGSEQY
TRBV29-1,TRBJ2-1,SVVASGRAHEQF